This TCR beta chain was recovered during a study of CD8 T cells in Susac syndrome. Whole-study context: Treatment status at blood draw for the Susac syndrome patients was therapy-naive, corticosteroids, or intravenous immunoglobulin alone. Study conclusions and caveats: In Susac syndrome, CD8+ expansion was highest in TEMRA and active disease.

This CDR3 comprises 13 residues. Germline assignment: CDR1 SEHNR and CDR2 FQNEAQ (reference sequence). Trimming took 1 base from V and 7 from J; bases not matched to a gene: 4. RNA amounts of 0.5 to 1 ug underwent reverse transcription with random hexamers. A multiplex approach, immunoSEQ multiplex PCR, amplified TCR beta CDR3 across 54 Vbeta and 13 Jbeta. In TCRdb, the immunoSEQ multiplex PCR reads were re-called with MiXCR into one record per CDR3 protein. The sample contains around 79,000 distinct CDR3 sequences, 94% of which appear only once. Worth noting for this clonotype: Its antigen is unknown.

This receptor was taken from a human donor with Susac syndrome. The V and J genes are TRBV7-9 and TRBJ2-7; TRBD1 matches 7 bases. The sequencing sample was made of CD8+ T cells from PBMCs. CDR3 bases: TGTGCCAGCAGCTTAGAGAGGGGGCTTGAGCAGTACTTC. It encodes CASSLERGLEQYF.